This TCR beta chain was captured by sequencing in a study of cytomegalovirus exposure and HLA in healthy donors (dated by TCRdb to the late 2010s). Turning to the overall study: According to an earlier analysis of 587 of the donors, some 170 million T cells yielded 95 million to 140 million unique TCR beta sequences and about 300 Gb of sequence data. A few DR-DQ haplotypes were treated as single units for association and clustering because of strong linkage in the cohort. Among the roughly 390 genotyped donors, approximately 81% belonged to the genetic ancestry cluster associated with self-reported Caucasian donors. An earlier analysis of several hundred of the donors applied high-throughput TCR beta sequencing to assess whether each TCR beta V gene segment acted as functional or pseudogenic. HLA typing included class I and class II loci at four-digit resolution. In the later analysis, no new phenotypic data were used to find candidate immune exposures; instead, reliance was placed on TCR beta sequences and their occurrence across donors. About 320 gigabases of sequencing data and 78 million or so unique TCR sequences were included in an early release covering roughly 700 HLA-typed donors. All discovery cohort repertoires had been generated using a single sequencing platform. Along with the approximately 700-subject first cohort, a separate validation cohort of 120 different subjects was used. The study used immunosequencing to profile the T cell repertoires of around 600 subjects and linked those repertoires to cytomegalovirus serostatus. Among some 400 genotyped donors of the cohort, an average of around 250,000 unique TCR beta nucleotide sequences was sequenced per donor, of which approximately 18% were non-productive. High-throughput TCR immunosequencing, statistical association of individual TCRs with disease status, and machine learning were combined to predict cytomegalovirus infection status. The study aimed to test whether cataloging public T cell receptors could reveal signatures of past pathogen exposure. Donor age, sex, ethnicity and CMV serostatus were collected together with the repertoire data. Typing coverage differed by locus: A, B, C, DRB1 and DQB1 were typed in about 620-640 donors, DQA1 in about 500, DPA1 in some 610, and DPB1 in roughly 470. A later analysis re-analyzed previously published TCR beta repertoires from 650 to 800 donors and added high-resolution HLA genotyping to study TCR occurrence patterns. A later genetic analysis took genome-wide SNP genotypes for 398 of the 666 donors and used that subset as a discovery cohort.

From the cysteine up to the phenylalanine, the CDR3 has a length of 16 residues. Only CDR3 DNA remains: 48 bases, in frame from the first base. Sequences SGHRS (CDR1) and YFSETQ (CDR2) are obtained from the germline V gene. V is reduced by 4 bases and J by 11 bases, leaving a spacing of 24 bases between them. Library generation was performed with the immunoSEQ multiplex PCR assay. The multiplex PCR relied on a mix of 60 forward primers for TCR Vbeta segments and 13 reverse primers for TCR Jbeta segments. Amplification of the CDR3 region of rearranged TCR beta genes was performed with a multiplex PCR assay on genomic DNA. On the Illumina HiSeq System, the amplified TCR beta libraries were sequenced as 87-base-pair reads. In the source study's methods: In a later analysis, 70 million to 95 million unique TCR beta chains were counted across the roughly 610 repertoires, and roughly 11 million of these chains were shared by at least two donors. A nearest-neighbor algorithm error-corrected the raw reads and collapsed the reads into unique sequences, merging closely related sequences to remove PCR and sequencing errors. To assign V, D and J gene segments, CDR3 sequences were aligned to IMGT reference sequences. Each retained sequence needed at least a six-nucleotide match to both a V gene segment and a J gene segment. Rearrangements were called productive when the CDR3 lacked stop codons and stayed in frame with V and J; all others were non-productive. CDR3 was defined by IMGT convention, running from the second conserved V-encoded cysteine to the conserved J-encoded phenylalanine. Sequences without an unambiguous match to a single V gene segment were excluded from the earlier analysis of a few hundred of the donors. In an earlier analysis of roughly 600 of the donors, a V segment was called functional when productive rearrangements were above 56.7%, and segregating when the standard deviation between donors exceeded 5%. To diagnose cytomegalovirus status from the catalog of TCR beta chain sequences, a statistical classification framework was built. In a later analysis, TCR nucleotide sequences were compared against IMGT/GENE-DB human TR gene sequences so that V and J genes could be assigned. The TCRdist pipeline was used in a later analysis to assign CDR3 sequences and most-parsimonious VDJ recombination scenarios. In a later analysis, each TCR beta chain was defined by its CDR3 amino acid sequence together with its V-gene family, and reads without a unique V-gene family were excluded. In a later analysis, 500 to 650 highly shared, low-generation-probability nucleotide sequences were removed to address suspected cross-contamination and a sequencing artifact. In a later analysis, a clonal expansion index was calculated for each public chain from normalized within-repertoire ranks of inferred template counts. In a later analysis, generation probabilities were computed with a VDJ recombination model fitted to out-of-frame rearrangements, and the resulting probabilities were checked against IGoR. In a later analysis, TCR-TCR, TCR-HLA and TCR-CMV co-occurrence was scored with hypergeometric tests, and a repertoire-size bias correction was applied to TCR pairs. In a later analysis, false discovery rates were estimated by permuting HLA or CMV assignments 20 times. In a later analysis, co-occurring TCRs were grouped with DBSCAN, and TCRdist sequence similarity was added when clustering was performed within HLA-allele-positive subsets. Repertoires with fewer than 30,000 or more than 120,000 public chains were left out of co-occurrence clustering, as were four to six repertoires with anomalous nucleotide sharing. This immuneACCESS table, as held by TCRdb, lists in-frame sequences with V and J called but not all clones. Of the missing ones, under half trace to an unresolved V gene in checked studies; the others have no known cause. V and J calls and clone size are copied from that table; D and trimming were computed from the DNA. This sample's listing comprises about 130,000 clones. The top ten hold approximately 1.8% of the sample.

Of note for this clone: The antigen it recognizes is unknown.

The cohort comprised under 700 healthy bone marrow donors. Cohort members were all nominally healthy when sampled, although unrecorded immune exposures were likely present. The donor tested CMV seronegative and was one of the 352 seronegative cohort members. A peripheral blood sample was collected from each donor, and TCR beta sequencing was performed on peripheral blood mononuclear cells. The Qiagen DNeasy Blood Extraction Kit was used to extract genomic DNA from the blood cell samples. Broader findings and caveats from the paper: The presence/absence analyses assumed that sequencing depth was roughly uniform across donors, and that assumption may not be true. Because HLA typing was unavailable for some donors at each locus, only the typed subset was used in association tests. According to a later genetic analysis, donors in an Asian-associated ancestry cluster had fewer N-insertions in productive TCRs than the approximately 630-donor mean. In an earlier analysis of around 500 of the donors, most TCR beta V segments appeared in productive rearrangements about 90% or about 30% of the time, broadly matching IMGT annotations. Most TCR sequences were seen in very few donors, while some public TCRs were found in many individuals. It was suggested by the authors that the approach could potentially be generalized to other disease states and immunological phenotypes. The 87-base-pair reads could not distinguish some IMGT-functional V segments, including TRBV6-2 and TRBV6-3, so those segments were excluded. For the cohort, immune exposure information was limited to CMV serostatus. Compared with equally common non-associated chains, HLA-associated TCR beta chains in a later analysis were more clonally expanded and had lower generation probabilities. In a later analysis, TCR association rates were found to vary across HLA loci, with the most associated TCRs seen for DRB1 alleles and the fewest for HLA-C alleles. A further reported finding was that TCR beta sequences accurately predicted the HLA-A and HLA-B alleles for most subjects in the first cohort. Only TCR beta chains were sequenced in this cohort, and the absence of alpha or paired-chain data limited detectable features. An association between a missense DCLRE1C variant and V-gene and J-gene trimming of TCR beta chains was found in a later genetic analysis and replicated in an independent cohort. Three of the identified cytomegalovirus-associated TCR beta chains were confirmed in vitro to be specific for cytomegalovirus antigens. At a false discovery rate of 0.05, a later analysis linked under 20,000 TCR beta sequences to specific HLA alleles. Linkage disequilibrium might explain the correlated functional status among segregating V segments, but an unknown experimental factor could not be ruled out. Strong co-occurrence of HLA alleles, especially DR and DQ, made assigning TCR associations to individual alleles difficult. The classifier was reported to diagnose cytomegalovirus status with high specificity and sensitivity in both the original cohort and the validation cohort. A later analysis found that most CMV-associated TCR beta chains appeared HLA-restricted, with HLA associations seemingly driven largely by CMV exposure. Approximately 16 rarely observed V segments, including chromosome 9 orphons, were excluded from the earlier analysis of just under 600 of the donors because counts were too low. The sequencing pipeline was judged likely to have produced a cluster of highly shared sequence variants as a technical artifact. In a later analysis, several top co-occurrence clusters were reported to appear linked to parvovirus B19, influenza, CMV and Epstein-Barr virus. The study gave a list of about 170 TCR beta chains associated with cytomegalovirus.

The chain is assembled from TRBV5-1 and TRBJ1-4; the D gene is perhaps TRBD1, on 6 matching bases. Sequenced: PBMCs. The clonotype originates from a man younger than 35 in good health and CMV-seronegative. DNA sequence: TGCGCCAGCAGCCGAGGACAGACGAGCTTTGAGGGGAAACTGTTTTTT. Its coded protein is CASSRGQTSFEGKLFF. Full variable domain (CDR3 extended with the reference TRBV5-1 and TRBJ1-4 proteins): KAGVTQTPRYLIKTRGQQVTLSCSPISGHRSVSWYQQTPGQGLQFLFEYFSETQRNKGNFPGRFSGRQFSNSRSEMNVSTLELGDSALYLCASSRGQTSFEGKLFFGSGTQLSVL.